This T cell receptor beta chain originates from a study of shared clonotypes between healthy human individuals. Libraries were prepared by immunoSEQ multiplex PCR; TCRdb keeps only in-frame clonotypes and omits some of them. The sample has about 2 million clones, 85% to 95% seen once. The germline gives CDR1 LNHDA, CDR2 SQIVND (reference sequence). V lost 8 bases and J 6 bases, leaving 16 bases between the germline ends. The CDR3 contains 13 residues. The chain uses TRBV19 and TRBJ1-1; D is perhaps TRBD1 (5 bases). The sample consisted of naive CD4+ T cells sorted from blood. Subset reported: CD45RA+ positively selected. This receptor was identified in a man younger than 30 in good health. In DNA, the CDR3 is TGTGCCAGTTTTGGGACGGTTGAGGCTGAAGCTTTCTTT. This sequence encodes CASFGTVEAEAFF. Full variable domain (remainder filled in from reference TRBV19 and TRBJ1-1): DGGITQSPKYLFRKEGQNVTLSCEQNLNHDAMYWYRQDPGQGLRLIYYSQIVNDFQKGDIAEGYSVSREKKESFPLTVTSAQKNPTAFYLCASFGTVEAEAFFGQGTRLTVV.